Below, 16 T cell receptor beta chains from the same sample are listed, as sequenced in a study of regulatory T cells in long-lasting Graves disease. CDR3 regions were amplified by Arm-PCR using iRepertoire HTBI primers to build TCR beta libraries. TCRdb passed the multiplex PCR reads through MiXCR, listing each CDR3 protein once. The data hold 350,000 to 550,000 distinct CDR3 sequences, with roughly 15% observed a single time. Sample time point: newly diagnosed GD, antithyroid drugs for less than 3 months. Making the TCR library involved RNA that had been extracted from PBMCs. The same data also contributed to another study, on T cells in Graves' hyperthyroidism and ophthalmopathy.

The source was peripheral blood mononuclear cells (PBMCs), collected at new diagnosis, from a patient treated with antithyroid drugs. These receptors were obtained from a woman in her 50s with Graves disease.

This clonotype was counted ten times or more. The V and J genes are TRBV9 and TRBJ2-7, with 8 bases matching TRBD2. V shed 0 bases and J 6 bases; nucleotides not matched to a gene: 14. The CDR3 length is 17 residues. Germline V gene lookup returns CDR1 SGDLS and CDR2 YYNGEE. The CDR3 bases are TGTGCCAGCAGCGTAGCCAGCGGGAGTTACGAGACGGCCGAGCAGTACTTC. It codes for CASSVASGSYETAEQYF.

The sample holds many counts of this clonotype. The V call is TRBV24-1, the J call TRBJ2-7; 8 positions agree with TRBD2. V lost 4 bases and J lost 0; bases outside the gene matches: 7. This CDR3 spans 16 amino acids. CDR1 is KGHDR and CDR2 is SFDVKD in the germline V gene. Written as DNA, the CDR3 is TGTGCCACCAGTGACCCCCGGGGGGGGAACTCCTACGAGCAGTACTTC. Translating it yields CATSDPRGGNSYEQYF.

This clonotype was counted between two and nine times. The CDR3 sequence: CAILEARNNEQYF. CDR3 DNA sequence: TGTGCCATCTTGGAGGCCAGGAATAACGAGCAGTACTTC. The V gene is TRBV10-3, the J gene TRBJ2-7; tentative D call: TRBD2 (5 bases). Trimming cost V 8 bases and J 5 bases, with 16 bases left between them. The germline V gene encodes CDR1 ENHRY and CDR2 SYGVKD. The CDR3 is 13 amino acids.

The CDR3 loop is CASSLLDSGETDTQYF. The CDR3, as DNA: TGTGCCAGCAGCTTACTGGATAGCGGGGAAACAGATACGCAGTATTTT. The rearrangement links TRBV13 to TRBJ2-3; 8 bases match TRBD2. The J segment lost 3 bases and the V segment lost 2 bases, leaving 7 bases of the junction unmatched. This CDR3 is 16 amino acids long. The V gene's germline CDR1 is PRHDT and CDR2 FYEKMQ (reference sequence).

This clonotype has at least ten counts. The chain is built from TRBV2 and TRBJ1-6, with D possibly TRBD1 on 6 matching bases. Germline CDR1 is SNHLY and CDR2 is FYNNEI. Trimming cost V 0 bases and J 6 bases, with 12 bases left between them. The CDR3 has 16 amino acids. CDR3 coding DNA: TGTGCCAGCAGTGAAGCAGGCAGGGGTGGTAATTCACCCCTCCACTTT. Its protein is CASSEAGRGGNSPLHF.

This clonotype was seen at least ten times. The chain's CDR3 is CASSLGLVQETQYF. The CDR3 DNA follows: TGTGCCAGCAGCCTGGGACTAGTCCAAGAGACCCAGTACTTC. The chain has TRBV3-1 and TRBJ2-5, with 8 bases that match TRBD2. The CDR3 loop spans 14 amino acids. Germline CDR1 reads LGHDT; CDR2 reads YNNKEL (reference sequence). J was trimmed by 1 base and V by 4 bases; bases with no gene match: 2.

In its sample, this clonotype was seen many times. The chain links TRBV10-3 to TRBJ2-1, with D perhaps matching TRBD1 or TRBD2 (5 bases each). Trimming took off 2 bases at V and 4 bases at J, with 24 bases between the two ends. The CDR3 has 19 amino acids. The germline gives CDR1 ENHRY, CDR2 SYGVKD. CDR3 nucleotides: TGTGCCATCAGTGAGCATCCGGGACCTGGGCAGGGCGTATACAATGAGCAGTTCTTC. It encodes CAISEHPGPGQGVYNEQFF.

A few counts support this clonotype. This clone may be a read error of a much larger clone one base away. The chain is built from TRBV12-3 or TRBV12-4 and TRBJ2-1, with TRBD2 matching over 7 bases. The CDR3 has 16 amino acids. DNA of the CDR3: TGTGCCAGCAGTTCCCCCGGGGGGAGGGCCTCCAATGGGCAGTTCTTC. It translates to CASSSPGGRASNGQFF.

The chain joins TRBV28 to TRBJ2-3, with no clear D. There are 14 residues in the CDR3. The V gene's germline CDR1 is MDHEN and CDR2 SYDVKM. V lost 6 bases and J lost 2, with 12 bases in between. CDR3 DNA sequence: TGTGCCAGCAGCTCCCAGGATACCACAGATACGCAGTATTTT. As protein: CASSSQDTTDTQYF. The full variable domain, completed using reference TRBV28 and TRBJ2-3, is DVKVTQSSRYLVKRTGEKVFLECVQDMDHENMFWYRQDPGLGLRLIYFSYDVKMKEKGDIPEGYSVSREKKERFSLILESASTNQTSMYLCASSSQDTTDTQYFGPGTRLTVL.

This clonotype occurred many times. The rearrangement uses TRBV6-2 or TRBV6-3 and TRBJ1-3, with TRBD1 matching over 9 bases. The CDR3 consists of 15 residues. Germline V gene lookup returns CDR1 MNHEY and CDR2 SVGEGT. The trim removed 5 bases at V and 4 bases at J, leaving 6 bases unmatched. CDR3 sequence reads: CASSPTGGHGNTIYF. CDR3 bases: TGTGCCAGCAGTCCTACAGGGGGCCACGGAAACACCATATATTTT.

The rearrangement joins TRBV18 to TRBJ2-7, with a possible D match to TRBD1 (5 bases). This CDR3 is built from 15 residues. The V gene's germline CDR1 is KGHSH and CDR2 LQKENI. Trimming removed 2 bases from V and 1 base from J, with 12 bases in between. CDR3 protein: CASSPVPTASYEQYF. CDR3 DNA sequence: TGTGCCAGCTCACCAGTTCCGACAGCATCCTACGAGCAGTACTTC.

This clonotype was counted between two and nine times. V and J are TRBV20-1 and TRBJ1-2, with TRBD1 identical over 8 bases. CDR1 and CDR2 from the germline V gene are DFQATT and SNEGSKA (reference sequence). The CDR3 spans 14 residues. V lost 6 bases and J lost 1; bases outside the gene matches: 7. In nucleotides, the CDR3 is TGCAGTGCCCAGGGACAGGTCCATAACTATGGCTACACCTTC. Translated: CSAQGQVHNYGYTF.

At least ten counts were recorded for this clonotype. The V and J genes are TRBV5-4 and TRBJ1-1; no reliable D call. The ends were cut back, 0 bases at V and 1 base at J, with 10 bases in the middle. The CDR3 is 15 amino acids. Germline assignment: CDR1 SGHNT and CDR2 YYREEE (reference sequence). The CDR3 DNA is TGTGCCAGCAGCTTGGCCTTTCAGGAGAACACTGAAGCTTTCTTT. It is translated as CASSLAFQENTEAFF.

A few counts support this clonotype. This chain joins TRBV10-3 and TRBJ1-2; weak D call: TRBD1 (5 bases). Germline V CDR1 and CDR2: ENHRY, SYGVKD. This CDR3 contains 13 residues. Trimming pared 3 bases from V and 6 bases from J, leaving 11 bases between. The CDR3 nucleotides read TGTGCCATCAGTGACAGGGTTAATGATGGCTACACCTTC. It specifies CAISDRVNDGYTF.

V and J are TRBV3-1 and TRBJ2-7, with 8 bases matching TRBD2. CDR1 and CDR2 from the germline V gene are LGHDT and YNNKEL (reference sequence). The CDR3 totals 15 residues. V dropped 7 bases and J dropped 2; count of bases not matched to a gene: 10. CDR3 sequence: CASTVSGRPPYEQYF. CDR3 DNA sequence: TGTGCCAGCACCGTCAGCGGGAGACCCCCCTACGAGCAGTACTTC.

This clonotype was recorded a few times. This clone may be a read error of a much larger clone one base away. This sequence joins TRBV11-2 and TRBJ2-5; the match to TRBD2 covers 9 bases. The germline V gene has CDR1 SGHAT and CDR2 FQNNGV. The CDR3 consists of 13 residues. The CDR3 sequence: CASSSGLAETRYF. The CDR3 nucleotides read TGTGCCAGCAGCTCGGGACTAGCTGAGACCCGGTACTTC. The full variable domain, its missing parts supplied by reference TRBV11-2 and TRBJ2-5, is EAGVAQSPRYKIIEKRQSVAFWCNPISGHATLYWYQQILGQGPKLLIQFQNNGVVDDSQLPKDRFSAERLKGVDSTLKIQPAKLEDSAVYLCASSSGLAETRYFGPGTRLLVL.